This T cell receptor (beta chain) was documented in a study of T-cell memory formation after mild COVID-19. 5'RACE primed from the constant segment yielded TCR alpha and TCR beta cDNA libraries bearing sample barcodes and UMIs. TCRdb reprocessed the 5' RACE reads via MiXCR and lists one record per CDR3 protein. Of about 390,000 distinct CDR3 sequences listed, approximately 16% are singletons. With respect to this clonotype: As yet, its antigen is unknown.

Study outcomes and limitations: Nothing confirmed that second-wave clones peaking on day 37 were specific for SARS-CoV-2.

This receptor was identified in a man aged 18 to 29 who had mild COVID-19 (a few samples of this study predate the infection). Cell type and time point are not known. The sequenced sample was PBMCs or a T cell subset sorted from them (not recorded which).

CDR3 nucleotides: TGTGCCAGCAGCTTAGTTCGGGGATTCGGCGATGAGCAGTTCTTC. This sequence encodes CASSLVRGFGDEQFF. This chain connects TRBV7-8 to TRBJ2-1, with D possibly matching TRBD2 (5 bases). Trimming took off 1 base at V and 8 bases at J, with 15 bases between the two ends. The CDR3 sequence is 15 residues long. Germline V gene sequence: CDR1 SGHVS, CDR2 FQNEAQ.